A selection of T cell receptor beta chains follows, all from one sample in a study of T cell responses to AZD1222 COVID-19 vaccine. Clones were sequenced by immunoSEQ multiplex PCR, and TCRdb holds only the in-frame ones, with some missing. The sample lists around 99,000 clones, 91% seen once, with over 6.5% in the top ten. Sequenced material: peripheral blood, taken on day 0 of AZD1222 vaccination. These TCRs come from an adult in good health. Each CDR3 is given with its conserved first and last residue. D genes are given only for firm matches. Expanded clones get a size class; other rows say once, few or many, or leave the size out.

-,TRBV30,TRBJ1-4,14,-,CAWNYVTGREKLFF,TGTGCCTGGAATTACGTAACGGGACGTGAAAAACTGTTTTTT
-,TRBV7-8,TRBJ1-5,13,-,CASSFGGDQPQHF,TGTGCCAGCAGCTTCGGTGGGGATCAGCCCCAGCATTTT
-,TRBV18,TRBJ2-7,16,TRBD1,CASSPRDSAYSYEQYF,TGTGCCAGCTCACCCCGGGACAGCGCCTACTCCTACGAGCAGTACTTC
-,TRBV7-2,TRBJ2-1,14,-,CASSLANKGAEQFF,TGTGCCAGCAGCTTAGCGAATAAAGGCGCCGAGCAGTTCTTC
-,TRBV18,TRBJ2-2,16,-,CASSTNEAANTGELFF,TGTGCCAGCTCAACGAACGAGGCCGCCAACACCGGGGAGCTGTTTTTT
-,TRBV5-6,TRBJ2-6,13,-,CASSRGRANVLTF,TGTGCCAGCAGCCGTGGTAGGGCCAACGTCCTGACTTTC
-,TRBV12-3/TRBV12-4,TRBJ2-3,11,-,CASMNSYTQYF,TGTGCCAGCATGAACTCCTATACGCAGTATTTT
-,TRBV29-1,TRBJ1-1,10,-,CSVVYTEAFF,TGCAGCGTTGTGTACACTGAAGCTTTCTTT
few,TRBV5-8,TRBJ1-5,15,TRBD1,CASSVDRGGNQPQHF,TGTGCCAGCAGCGTAGACAGGGGAGGCAATCAGCCCCAGCATTTT
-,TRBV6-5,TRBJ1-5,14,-,CASTLGGPAQPQHF,TGTGCCAGCACCCTAGGGGGGCCGGCACAGCCCCAGCATTTT
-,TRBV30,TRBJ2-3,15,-,CAWTEGGTMADTQYF,TGTGCCTGGACCGAGGGTGGTACGATGGCAGATACGCAGTATTTT
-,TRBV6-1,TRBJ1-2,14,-,CASSEVRQGYGYTF,TGTGCCAGCAGTGAAGTAAGGCAGGGGTATGGCTACACCTTC
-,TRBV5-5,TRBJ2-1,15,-,CASSLGSGVYNEQFF,TGTGCCAGCAGCTTGGGATCGGGCGTCTACAATGAGCAGTTCTTC
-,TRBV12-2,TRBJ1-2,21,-,CASRLPTSKSADRGDEYGYTF,TGTGCAAGTCGCTTACCCACCTCAAAGTCCGCAGACAGGGGGGACGAATATGGCTACACCTTC
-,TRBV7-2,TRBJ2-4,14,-,CASSSPGAKNIQYF,TGTGCCAGCAGCTCGCCGGGAGCTAAAAACATTCAGTACTTC
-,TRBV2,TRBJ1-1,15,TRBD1,CASRRPGTANTEAFF,TGTGCCAGCAGACGCCCCGGGACAGCGAACACTGAAGCTTTCTTT
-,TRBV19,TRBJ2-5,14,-,CASSTAQVQETQYF,TGTGCCAGTAGTACCGCGCAGGTCCAAGAGACCCAGTACTTC
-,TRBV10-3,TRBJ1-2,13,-,CAISDRATYGYTF,TGTGCCATCAGTGACAGGGCTACCTATGGCTACACCTTC
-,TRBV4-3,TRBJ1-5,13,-,CASSHLGGQPQHF,TGCGCCAGCAGCCATCTCGGCGGACAGCCCCAGCATTTT
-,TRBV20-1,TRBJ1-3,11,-,CSAGHGNTIYF,TGCAGTGCTGGCCATGGAAACACCATATATTTT
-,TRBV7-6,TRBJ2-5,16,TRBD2,CASSSTLAGGRETQYF,TGTGCCAGCAGCTCCACCCTAGCGGGGGGGCGGGAGACCCAGTACTTC
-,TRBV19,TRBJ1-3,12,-,CATSGSGNTIYF,TGTGCCACTTCTGGCTCTGGAAACACCATATATTTT
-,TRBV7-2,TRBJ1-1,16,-,CASSPNRRTMNTEAFF,TGTGCCAGCAGTCCCAACAGGAGGACCATGAACACTGAAGCTTTCTTT
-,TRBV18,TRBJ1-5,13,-,CASSPQNNQPQHF,TGTGCCAGCTCACCCCAGAATAATCAACCCCAGCATTTT
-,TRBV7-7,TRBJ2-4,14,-,CASSLRIAKNIQYF,TGTGCTAGCAGCTTAAGGATAGCCAAAAACATTCAGTACTTC
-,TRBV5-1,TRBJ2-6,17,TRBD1,CASSLLGQGTGANVLTF,TGCGCCAGCAGCTTATTGGGACAGGGTACGGGGGCCAACGTCCTGACTTTC
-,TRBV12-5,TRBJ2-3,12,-,CASGPSTDTQYF,TGTGCTAGTGGCCCGAGCACAGATACGCAGTATTTT
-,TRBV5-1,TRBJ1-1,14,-,CASSLSRGLTEAFF,TGCGCCAGCAGCTTGTCCAGGGGACTCACTGAAGCTTTCTTT
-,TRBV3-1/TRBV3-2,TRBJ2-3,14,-,CASSPEGGTDTQYF,TGTGCCAGCAGCCCAGAGGGAGGCACAGATACGCAGTATTTT
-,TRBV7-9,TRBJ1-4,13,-,CASSLWDIEKLFF,TGTGCCAGCAGCTTATGGGACATTGAAAAACTGTTTTTT
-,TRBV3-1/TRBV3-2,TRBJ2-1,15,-,CASSQGHTGGHEQFF,TGTGCCAGCAGCCAAGGCCACACGGGGGGCCATGAGCAGTTCTTC
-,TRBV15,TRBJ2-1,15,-,CATSPGLGVYNEQFF,TGTGCCACCAGTCCGGGACTGGGGGTTTACAATGAGCAGTTCTTC
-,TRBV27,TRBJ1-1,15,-,CASSFIVGVGTEAFF,TGTGCCAGCAGTTTTATCGTAGGGGTGGGCACTGAAGCTTTCTTT
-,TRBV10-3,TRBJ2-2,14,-,CAISDRVPAGELFF,TGTGCCATCAGTGACCGGGTCCCGGCCGGGGAGCTGTTTTTT
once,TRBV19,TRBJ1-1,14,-,CASSIEGGTTEAFF,TGTGCCAGTAGTATAGAGGGGGGTACCACTGAAGCTTTCTTT
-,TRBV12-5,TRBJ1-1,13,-,CASGPILNTEAFF,TGTGCTAGTGGCCCAATCTTGAACACTGAAGCTTTCTTT
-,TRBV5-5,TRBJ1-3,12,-,CASSQVGNTIYF,TGTGCCAGCAGCCAGGTGGGAAACACCATATATTTT